The text below deals with one T cell receptor (beta chain). Its matching antigen is unknown. Only in-frame clones appear in the TCRdb table, and some are missing; sequencing was by immunoSEQ multiplex PCR. The sample holds thousands of clones, about 67% seen once. This sample was included in a study of CD8 T cell repertoires and HIV-1 epitope variants. For the study at large: Each of Twenty-five Gag and Nef epitope peptides stimulated a separate culture. Controls were a CMV, EBV and flu pool, Ebola AY9, and no peptide. Enriched T cells were co-cultured with equal numbers of autologous T cell-negative antigen-presenting cells.

J was trimmed by 4 bases and V by 6 bases; bases with no gene match: 8. This CDR3 contains 15 residues. Germline-derived CDR1 and CDR2 are MNHEY and SVGAGI. Study-wide findings and caveats: No clonotypes responded to the TAALDMSHF plasma variant; roughly 5 recognized KF9, one HW9.

The gene calls are TRBV6-5 and TRBJ2-2; 7 nucleotides match TRBD2. The source of this sequence is a male donor with HIV. The sequenced material came from cultured CD8+ T cells derived from PBMCs. CDR3 amino acids: CASRLGGTATGELFF. In DNA, the CDR3 is TGTGCCAGCAGGTTGGGGGGGACGGCCACCGGGGAGCTGTTTTTT.